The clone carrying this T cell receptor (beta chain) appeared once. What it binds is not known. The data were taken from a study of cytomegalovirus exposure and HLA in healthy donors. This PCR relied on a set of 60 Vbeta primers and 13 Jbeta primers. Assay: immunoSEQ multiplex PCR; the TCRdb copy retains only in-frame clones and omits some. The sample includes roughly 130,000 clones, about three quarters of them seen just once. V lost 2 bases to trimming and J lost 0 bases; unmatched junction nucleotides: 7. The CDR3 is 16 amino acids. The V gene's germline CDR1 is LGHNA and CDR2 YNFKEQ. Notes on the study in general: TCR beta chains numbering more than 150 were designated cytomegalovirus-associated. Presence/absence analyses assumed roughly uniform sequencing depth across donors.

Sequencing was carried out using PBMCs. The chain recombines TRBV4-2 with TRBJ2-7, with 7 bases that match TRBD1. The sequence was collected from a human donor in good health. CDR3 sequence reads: CASSQNDRASSYEQYF. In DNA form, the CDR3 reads TGTGCCAGCAGCCAAAACGACAGGGCGAGCTCCTACGAGCAGTACTTC.